These 2 T cell receptor beta chains were all obtained from the same sample, sequenced in a study of cytomegalovirus exposure and HLA in healthy donors. Amplification used 60 Vbeta primers and 13 Jbeta primers. Assay used: immunoSEQ multiplex PCR; TCRdb lists only in-frame clones, some missing. This sample yields around 200,000 clones, of which 75% to 90% are seen a single time; more than 6% belongs to the top ten. The sample was PBMCs. Receptors were obtained from a man in his forties in good health and CMV-seropositive.

V gene TRBV7-8 combines with J gene TRBJ2-2, with TRBD2 matching over 7 bases. Germline loops: CDR1 SGHVS, CDR2 FQNEAQ. Trimming at V came to 2 bases and at J to 2 bases, leaving 11 bases not matched to a gene. This CDR3 contains 18 residues. The CDR3 DNA follows: TGTGCCAGCAGCTTAAGGACTAGGGGCTGGGGTAACACCGGGGAGCTGTTTTTT. This encodes CASSLRTRGWGNTGELFF.

DNA for the CDR3: TGTGCCAGCAGTGGGATCGGTTCGGGGGCAGATACGCAGTATTTT. Translated, it gives CASSGIGSGADTQYF. The rearrangement joins TRBV2 to TRBJ2-3; maybe TRBD2 (6 bases). Germline V gives CDR1 SNHLY, CDR2 FYNNEI. Trimming shortened V by 4 bases and J by 4 bases, and 15 bases separated the two germline ends. The CDR3 runs 15 residues.